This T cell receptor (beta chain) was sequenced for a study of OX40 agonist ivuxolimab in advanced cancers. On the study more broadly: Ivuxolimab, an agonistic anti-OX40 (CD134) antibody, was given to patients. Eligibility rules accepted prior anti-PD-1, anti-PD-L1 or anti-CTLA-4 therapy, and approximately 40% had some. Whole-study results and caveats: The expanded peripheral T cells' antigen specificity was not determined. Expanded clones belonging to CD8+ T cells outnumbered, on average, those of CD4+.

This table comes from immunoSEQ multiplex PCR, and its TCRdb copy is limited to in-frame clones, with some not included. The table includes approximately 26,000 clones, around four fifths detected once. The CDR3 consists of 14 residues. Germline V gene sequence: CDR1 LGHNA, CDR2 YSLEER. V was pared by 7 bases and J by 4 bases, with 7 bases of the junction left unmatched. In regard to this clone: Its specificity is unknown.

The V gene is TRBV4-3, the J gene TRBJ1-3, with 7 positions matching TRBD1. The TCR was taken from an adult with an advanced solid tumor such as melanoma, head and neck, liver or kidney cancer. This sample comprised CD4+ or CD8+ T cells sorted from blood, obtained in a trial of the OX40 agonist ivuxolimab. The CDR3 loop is CASMRGLEGNTIYF. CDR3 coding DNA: TGCGCCAGCATGAGGGGGCTGGAGGGAAACACCATATATTTT.